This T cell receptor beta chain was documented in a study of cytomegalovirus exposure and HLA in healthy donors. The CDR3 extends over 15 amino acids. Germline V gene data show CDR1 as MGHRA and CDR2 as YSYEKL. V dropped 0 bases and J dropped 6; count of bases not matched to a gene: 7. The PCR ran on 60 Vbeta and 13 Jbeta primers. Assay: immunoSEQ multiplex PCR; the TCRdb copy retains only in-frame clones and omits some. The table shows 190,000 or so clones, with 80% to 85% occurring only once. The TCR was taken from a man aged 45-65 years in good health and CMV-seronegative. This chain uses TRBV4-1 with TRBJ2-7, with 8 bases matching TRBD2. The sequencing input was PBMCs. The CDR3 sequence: CASSQDPAGVAEQYF. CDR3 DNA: TGCGCCAGCAGCCAAGATCCAGCGGGAGTAGCCGAGCAGTACTTC.